This TCR beta chain originates from a study of blood T cells in healthy people across ages. A J-beta primer mix and a sample-barcoded 5' primer were used in a second PCR of about 7 to 12 cycles. MiXCR, applied by TCRdb to the 5' RACE reads, yields one record per CDR3 protein. The sample includes 800,000 to 950,000 distinct CDR3 sequences, 25% to 35% of them seen just once. The same sample was also used in a study of T cells of mothers and their children.

Sequenced material: blood. The receptor was isolated from a woman between 35 and 50 years old in good health.

In DNA form, the CDR3 reads TGTGCCAGCAGGCCGCAGGGAGGATACTATGGCTACACCTTC. Residues: CASRPQGGYYGYTF. The V gene is TRBV27, the J gene TRBJ1-2; D might be TRBD1 (5 bases). This CDR3 has 14 residues. Germline CDR1 reads MNHEY; CDR2 reads SMNVEV (reference sequence). Trimming stripped 6 bases from V and 3 bases from J, with 14 bases between.